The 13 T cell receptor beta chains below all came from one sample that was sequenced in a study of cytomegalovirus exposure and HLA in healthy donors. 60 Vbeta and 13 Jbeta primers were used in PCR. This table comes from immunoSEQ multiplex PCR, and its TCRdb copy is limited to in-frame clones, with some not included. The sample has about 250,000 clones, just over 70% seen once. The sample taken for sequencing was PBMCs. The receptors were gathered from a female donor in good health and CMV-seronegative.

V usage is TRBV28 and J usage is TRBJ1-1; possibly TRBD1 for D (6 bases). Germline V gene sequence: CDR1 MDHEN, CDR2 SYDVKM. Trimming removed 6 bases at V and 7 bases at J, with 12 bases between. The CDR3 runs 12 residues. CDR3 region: CASRWRGGEAFF. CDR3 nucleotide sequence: TGTGCCAGCAGATGGAGGGGGGGTGAAGCTTTCTTT.

CDR3 coding DNA: TGTGCCAGCAGTTCCCCCGCCGGCGGGAGGTCCATCCGGCCCTACGAGCAGTACTTC. Amino acids: CASSSPAGGRSIRPYEQYF. V usage is TRBV28 and J usage is TRBJ2-7, with TRBD2 matching 8 bases. Unmatched junction bases numbered 19, after V lost 4 bases and J lost 2 bases. Germline CDR1 and CDR2: MDHEN and SYDVKM. The CDR3 is 19 amino acids.

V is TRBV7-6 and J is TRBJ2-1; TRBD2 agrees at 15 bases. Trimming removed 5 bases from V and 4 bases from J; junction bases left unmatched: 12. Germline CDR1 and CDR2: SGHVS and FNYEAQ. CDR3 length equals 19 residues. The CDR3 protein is CASSPSGTSGRPVYNEQFF. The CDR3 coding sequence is TGTGCCAGCAGCCCTTCCGGGACTAGCGGGAGGCCGGTGTACAATGAGCAGTTCTTC. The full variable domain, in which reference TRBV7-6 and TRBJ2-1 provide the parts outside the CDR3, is GAGVSQSPRYKVTKRGQDVALRCDPISGHVSLYWYRQALGQGPEFLTYFNYEAQQDKSGLPNDRFSAERPEGSISTLTIQRTEQRDSAMYRCASSPSGTSGRPVYNEQFFGPGTRLTVL.

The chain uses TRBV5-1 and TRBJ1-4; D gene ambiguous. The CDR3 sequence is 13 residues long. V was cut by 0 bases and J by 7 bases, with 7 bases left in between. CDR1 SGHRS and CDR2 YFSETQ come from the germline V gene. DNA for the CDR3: TGCGCCAGCAGCTTGGATCAATTTGAAAAACTGTTTTTT. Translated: CASSLDQFEKLFF.

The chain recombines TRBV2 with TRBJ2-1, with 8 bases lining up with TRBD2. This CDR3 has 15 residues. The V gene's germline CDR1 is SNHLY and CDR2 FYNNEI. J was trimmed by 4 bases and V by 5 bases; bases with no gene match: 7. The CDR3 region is CASSSLADGYNEQFF. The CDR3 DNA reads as TGTGCCAGCAGTTCACTAGCGGACGGGTACAATGAGCAGTTCTTC.

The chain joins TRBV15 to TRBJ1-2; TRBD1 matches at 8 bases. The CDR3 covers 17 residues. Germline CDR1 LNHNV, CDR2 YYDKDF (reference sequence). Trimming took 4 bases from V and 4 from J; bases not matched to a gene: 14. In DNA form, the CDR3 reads TGTGCCACCAGCAAGGGGGAGGCAGGGGGCGAGGCCTATGGCTACACCTTC. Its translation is CATSKGEAGGEAYGYTF. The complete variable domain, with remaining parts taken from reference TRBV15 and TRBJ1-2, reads DAMVIQNPRYQVTQFGKPVTLSCSQTLNHNVMYWYQQKSSQAPKLLFHYYDKDFNNEADTPDNFQSRRPNTSFCFLDIRSPGLGDTAMYLCATSKGEAGGEAYGYTFGSGTRLTVV.

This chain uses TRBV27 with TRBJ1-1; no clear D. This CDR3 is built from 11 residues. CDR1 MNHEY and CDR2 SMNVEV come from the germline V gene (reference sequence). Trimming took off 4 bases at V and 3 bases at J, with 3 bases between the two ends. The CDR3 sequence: CASSSYTEAFF. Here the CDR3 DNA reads TGTGCCAGCAGTTCCTACACTGAAGCTTTCTTT.

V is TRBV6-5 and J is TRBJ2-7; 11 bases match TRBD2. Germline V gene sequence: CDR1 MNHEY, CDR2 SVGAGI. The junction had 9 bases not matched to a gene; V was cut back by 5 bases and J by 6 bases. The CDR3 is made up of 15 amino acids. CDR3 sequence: CASSHKAGTSGEQYF. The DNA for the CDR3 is TGTGCCAGCAGTCACAAGGCCGGGACTAGCGGCGAGCAGTACTTC.

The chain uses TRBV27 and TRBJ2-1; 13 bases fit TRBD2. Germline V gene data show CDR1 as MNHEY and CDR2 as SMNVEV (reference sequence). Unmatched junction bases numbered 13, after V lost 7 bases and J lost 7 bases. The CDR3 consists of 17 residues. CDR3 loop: CASTHSAGLAGKNEQFF. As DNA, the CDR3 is TGTGCCAGCACCCATTCCGCGGGACTAGCGGGAAAGAATGAGCAGTTCTTC.

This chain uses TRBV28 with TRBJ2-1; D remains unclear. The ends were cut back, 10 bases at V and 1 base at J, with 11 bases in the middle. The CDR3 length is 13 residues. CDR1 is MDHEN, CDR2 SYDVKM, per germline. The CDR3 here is CAIAEASYNEQFF. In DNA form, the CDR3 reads TGTGCCATCGCGGAAGCATCCTACAATGAGCAGTTCTTC.

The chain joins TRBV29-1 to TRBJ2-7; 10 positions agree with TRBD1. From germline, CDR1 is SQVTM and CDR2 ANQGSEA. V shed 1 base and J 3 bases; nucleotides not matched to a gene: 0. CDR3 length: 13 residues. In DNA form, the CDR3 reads TGCAGCGTTGAAGGGACAGGGGGCTACGAGCAGTACTTC. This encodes CSVEGTGGYEQYF.

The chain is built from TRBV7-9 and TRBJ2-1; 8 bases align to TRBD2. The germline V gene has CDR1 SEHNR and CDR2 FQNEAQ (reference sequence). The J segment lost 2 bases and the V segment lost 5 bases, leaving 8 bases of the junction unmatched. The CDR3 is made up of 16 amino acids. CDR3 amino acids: CASSLRAGAPYNEQFF. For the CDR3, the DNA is TGTGCCAGCAGCCTCCGAGCGGGAGCCCCCTACAATGAGCAGTTCTTC.

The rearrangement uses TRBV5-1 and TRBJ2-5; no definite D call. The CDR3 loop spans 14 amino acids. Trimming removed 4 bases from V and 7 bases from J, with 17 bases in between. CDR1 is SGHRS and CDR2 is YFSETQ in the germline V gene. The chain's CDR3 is CASSLGQPSGTQYF. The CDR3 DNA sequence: TGCGCCAGCAGCCTTGGGCAGCCCTCAGGGACCCAGTACTTC.